This T cell receptor (beta chain) was retrieved from a study of blood T cell repertoires in COVID-19. Overall study: Sample material is recorded as cDNA or gDNA derived from T cells, B-cell-depleted T cells, or PBMCs.

Trimming stripped 6 bases from V and 0 bases from J, with 11 bases between. In germline, CDR1 is LNHDA, CDR2 SQIVND (reference sequence). CDR3 length: 14 residues. Original analysis: Estimation of nucleated cell counts relied on the amplification of reference gene primers. Here immunoSEQ multiplex PCR was the method, and the copy in TCRdb shows in-frame clones only, minus some. V and J calls and clone size are as listed in that table; D and trimming were resolved from the DNA. This sample carries approximately 170,000 clones, roughly nine tenths of them seen once, and the ten largest clones take roughly 4%.

The source of this sequence is a woman between 65 and 79 years old with acute or convalescent COVID-19. V gene TRBV19 combines with J gene TRBJ1-1; D perhaps matches TRBD1 (6 bases). Material for sequencing was peripheral blood. CDR3 DNA sequence: TGTGCCAGTAGCCCTGGACAGATGAACACTGAAGCTTTCTTT. Its translation: CASSPGQMNTEAFF.